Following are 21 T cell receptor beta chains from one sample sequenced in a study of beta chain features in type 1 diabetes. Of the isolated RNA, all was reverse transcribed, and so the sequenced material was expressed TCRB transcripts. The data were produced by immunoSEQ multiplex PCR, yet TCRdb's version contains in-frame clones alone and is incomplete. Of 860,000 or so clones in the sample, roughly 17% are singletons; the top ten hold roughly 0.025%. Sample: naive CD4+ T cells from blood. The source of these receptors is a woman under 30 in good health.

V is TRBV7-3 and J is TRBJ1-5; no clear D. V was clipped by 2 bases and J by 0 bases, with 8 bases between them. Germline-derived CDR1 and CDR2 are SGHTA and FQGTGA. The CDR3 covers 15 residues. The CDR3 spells CASSLETASNQPQHF. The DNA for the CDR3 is TGTGCCAGCAGCTTAGAAACAGCTAGCAATCAGCCCCAGCATTTT.

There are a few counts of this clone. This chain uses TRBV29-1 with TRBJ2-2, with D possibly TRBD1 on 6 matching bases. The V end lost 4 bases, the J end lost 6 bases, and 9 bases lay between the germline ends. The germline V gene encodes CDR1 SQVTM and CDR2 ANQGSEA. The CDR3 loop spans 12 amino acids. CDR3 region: CSVAPGAGELFF. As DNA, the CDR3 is TGCAGCGTTGCTCCAGGGGCCGGGGAGCTGTTTTTT.

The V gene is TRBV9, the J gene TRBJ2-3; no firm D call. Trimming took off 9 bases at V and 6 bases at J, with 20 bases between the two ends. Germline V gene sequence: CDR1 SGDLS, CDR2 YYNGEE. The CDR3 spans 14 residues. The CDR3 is CATGLGSSSDTQYF. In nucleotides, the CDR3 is TGTGCCACCGGGCTTGGCTCATCGTCGGATACGCAGTATTTT. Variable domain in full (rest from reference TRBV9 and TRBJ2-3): DSGVTQTPKHLITATGQRVTLRCSPRSGDLSVYWYQQSLDQGLQFLIQYYNGEERAKGNILERFSAQQFPDLHSELNLSSLELGDSALYFCATGLGSSSDTQYFGPGTRLTVL.

For the CDR3, the DNA is TGTGCCAGTAGTTTCGAAGGGGGCTATCAGCATTTT. It specifies CASSFEGGYQHF. V and J are TRBV19 and TRBJ1-5, with 7 bases matching TRBD1. The CDR3 covers 12 residues. Per the germline V gene, CDR1 is LNHDA and CDR2 is SQIVND (reference sequence). With 5 bases clipped from V and 13 bases from J, the junction kept 8 bases outside the gene matches.

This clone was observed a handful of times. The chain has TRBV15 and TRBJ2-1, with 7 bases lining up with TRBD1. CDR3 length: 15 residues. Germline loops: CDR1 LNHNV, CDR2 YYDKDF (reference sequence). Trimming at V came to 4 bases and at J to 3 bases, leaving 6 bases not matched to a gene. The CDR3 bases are TGTGCCACCAGCACCCGACAGGGTGGCTACAATGAGCAGTTCTTC. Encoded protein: CATSTRQGGYNEQFF.

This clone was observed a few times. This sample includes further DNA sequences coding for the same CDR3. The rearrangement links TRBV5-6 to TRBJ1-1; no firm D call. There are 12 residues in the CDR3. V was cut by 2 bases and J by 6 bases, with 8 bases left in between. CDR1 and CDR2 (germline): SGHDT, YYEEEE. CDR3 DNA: TGTGCCAGCAGCTTCCGGGCGGCTGAAGCTTTCTTT. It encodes CASSFRAAEAFF.

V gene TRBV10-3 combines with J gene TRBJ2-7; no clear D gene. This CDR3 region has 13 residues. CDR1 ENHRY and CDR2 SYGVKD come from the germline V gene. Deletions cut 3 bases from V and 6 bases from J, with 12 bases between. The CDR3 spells CAISDILGSEQYF. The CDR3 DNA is TGTGCCATCAGTGATATATTGGGTTCCGAGCAGTACTTC.

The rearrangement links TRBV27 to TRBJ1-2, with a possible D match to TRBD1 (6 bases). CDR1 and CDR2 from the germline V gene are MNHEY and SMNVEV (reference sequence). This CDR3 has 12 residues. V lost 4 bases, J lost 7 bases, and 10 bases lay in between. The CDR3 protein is CASSSNRVGYTF. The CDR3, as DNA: TGTGCCAGCAGTTCTAACAGGGTTGGCTACACCTTC.

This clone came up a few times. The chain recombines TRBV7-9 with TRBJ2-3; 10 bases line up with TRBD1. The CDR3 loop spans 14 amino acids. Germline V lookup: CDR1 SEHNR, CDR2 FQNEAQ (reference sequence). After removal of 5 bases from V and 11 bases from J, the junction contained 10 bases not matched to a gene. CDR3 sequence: CASSKGQGWTKQYF. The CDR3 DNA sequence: TGTGCCAGCAGCAAGGGACAGGGGTGGACTAAGCAGTATTTT.

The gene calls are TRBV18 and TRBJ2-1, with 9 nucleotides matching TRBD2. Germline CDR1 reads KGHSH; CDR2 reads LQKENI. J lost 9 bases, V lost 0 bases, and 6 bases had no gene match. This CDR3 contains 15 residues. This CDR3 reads CASSPPASGTREQFF. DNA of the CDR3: TGTGCCAGCTCACCACCGGCTAGCGGGACCCGTGAGCAGTTCTTC.

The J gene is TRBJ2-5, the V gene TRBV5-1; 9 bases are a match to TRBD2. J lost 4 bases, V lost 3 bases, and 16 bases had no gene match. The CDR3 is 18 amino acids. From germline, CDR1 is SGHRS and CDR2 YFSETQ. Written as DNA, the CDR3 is TGCGCCAGCAGCTCAACGACTGTAGCGGGAGCTGTTGTAGAGACCCAGTACTTC. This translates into CASSSTTVAGAVVETQYF. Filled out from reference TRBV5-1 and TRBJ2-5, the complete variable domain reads KAGVTQTPRYLIKTRGQQVTLSCSPISGHRSVSWYQQTPGQGLQFLFEYFSETQRNKGNFPGRFSGRQFSNSRSEMNVSTLELGDSALYLCASSSTTVAGAVVETQYFGPGTRLLVL.

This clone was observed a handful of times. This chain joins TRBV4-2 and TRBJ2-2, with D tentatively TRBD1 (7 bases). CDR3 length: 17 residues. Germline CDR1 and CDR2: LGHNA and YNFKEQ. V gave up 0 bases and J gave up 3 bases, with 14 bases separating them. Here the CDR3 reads CASSQDWTGGDTGELFF. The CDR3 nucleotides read TGTGCCAGCAGCCAAGATTGGACAGGCGGGGACACCGGGGAGCTGTTTTTT.

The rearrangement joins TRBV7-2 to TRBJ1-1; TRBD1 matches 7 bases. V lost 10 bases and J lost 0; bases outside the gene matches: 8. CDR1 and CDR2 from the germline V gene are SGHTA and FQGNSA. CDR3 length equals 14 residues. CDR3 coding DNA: TGTGCCACCAAAAGGGGACAGTTGAACACTGAAGCTTTCTTT. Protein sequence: CATKRGQLNTEAFF.

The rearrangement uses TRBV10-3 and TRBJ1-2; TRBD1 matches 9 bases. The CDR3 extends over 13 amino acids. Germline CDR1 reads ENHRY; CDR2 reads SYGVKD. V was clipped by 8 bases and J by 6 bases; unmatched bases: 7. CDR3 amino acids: CAIGDRDFDGYTF. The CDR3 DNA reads TGTGCCATCGGGGACAGGGATTTTGATGGCTACACCTTC.

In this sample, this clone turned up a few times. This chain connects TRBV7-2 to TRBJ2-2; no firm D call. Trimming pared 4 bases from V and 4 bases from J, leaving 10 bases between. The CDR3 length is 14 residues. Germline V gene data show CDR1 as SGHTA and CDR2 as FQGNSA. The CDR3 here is CASSWAQTTGELFF. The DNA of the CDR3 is TGTGCCAGCAGCTGGGCCCAAACCACCGGGGAGCTGTTTTTT.

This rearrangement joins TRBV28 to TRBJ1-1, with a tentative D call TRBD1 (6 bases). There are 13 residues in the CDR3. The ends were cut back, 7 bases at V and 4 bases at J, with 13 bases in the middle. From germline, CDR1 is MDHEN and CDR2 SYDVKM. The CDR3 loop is CASIKTGGTEAFF. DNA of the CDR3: TGTGCCAGCATAAAGACAGGCGGCACTGAAGCTTTCTTT.

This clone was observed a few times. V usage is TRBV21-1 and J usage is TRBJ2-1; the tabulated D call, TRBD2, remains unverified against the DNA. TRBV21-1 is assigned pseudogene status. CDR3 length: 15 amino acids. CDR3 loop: CASMTLAGGCNEQFF. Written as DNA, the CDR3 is TGTGCCAGCATGACACTAGCGGGAGGTTGCAATGAGCAGTTCTTC.

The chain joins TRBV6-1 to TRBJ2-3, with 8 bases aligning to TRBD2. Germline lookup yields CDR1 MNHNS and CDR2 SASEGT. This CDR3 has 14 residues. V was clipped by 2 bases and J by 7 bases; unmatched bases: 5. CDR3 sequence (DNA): TGTGCCAGCAGTGAAAGCGGGAGTGGGAATACGCAGTATTTT. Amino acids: CASSESGSGNTQYF.

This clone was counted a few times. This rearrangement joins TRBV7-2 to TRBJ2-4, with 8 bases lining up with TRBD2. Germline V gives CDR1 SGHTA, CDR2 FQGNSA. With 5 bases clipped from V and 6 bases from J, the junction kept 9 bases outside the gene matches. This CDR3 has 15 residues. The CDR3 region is CASSPALSGRNIQYF. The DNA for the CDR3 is TGTGCCAGCAGCCCCGCTTTGAGCGGGAGAAACATTCAGTACTTC. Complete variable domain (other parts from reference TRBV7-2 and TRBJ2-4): GAGVSQSPSNKVTEKGKDVELRCDPISGHTALYWYRQSLGQGLEFLIYFQGNSAPDKSGLPSDRFSAERTGGSVSTLTIQRTQQEDSAVYLCASSPALSGRNIQYFGAGTRLSVL.

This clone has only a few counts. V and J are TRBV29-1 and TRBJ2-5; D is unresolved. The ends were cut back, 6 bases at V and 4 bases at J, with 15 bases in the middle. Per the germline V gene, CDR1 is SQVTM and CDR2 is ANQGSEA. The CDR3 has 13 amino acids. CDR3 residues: CSVKGIVRETQYF. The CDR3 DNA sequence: TGCAGCGTAAAGGGAATAGTTCGAGAGACCCAGTACTTC.

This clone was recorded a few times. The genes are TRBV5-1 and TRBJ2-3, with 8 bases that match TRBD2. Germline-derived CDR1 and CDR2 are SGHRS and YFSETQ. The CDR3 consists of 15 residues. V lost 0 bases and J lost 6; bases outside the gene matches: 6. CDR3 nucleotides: TGCGCCAGCAGCTTGGGTAGCGGGGTACCCGATACGCAGTATTTT. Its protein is CASSLGSGVPDTQYF.